This is a list of T cell receptor beta chains from one sample in a study of OX40 agonist ivuxolimab in advanced cancers. Measured with immunoSEQ multiplex PCR; TCRdb has only the in-frame clones, and not every one. The repertoire holds 35,000 to 50,000 clones, with approximately 80% as singletons. The specimen comprised CD4+ or CD8+ T cells sorted from blood, sampled in a trial of the OX40 agonist ivuxolimab. These receptors all stem from an adult with an advanced solid tumor such as melanoma, head and neck, liver or kidney cancer. Both conserved end residues are trimmed from each CDR3. Each record gives: V gene, J gene, CDR3 protein.

V gene: TRBV7-2; J gene: TRBJ2-5; CDR3 protein: ASSLGTSGQETQY
V gene: TRBV6-5; J gene: TRBJ1-4; CDR3 protein: ASSYSSGDEKLF
V gene: TRBV7-2; J gene: TRBJ1-4; CDR3 protein: ASSSRQGTTNEKLF
V gene: TRBV18; J gene: TRBJ2-5; CDR3 protein: ASSPQRETQY
V gene: TRBV2; J gene: TRBJ2-3; CDR3 protein: ASSIGDTQY
V gene: TRBV9; J gene: TRBJ2-3; CDR3 protein: ASSANRDRASTDTQY
V gene: TRBV19; J gene: TRBJ1-5; CDR3 protein: ASSVPLQGPNSNQPQH
V gene: TRBV4-1; J gene: TRBJ2-7; CDR3 protein: ASSQLAGGRNEQY
V gene: TRBV9; J gene: TRBJ2-7; CDR3 protein: ASSVGDTFSYEQY
V gene: TRBV6-5; J gene: TRBJ2-3; CDR3 protein: ASSRLAGGTDTQY
V gene: TRBV6-5; J gene: TRBJ2-2; CDR3 protein: ASSYWGRTGELF
V gene: TRBV29-1; J gene: TRBJ2-6; CDR3 protein: SVVLGSIQSRANVLT
V gene: TRBV9; J gene: TRBJ2-7; CDR3 protein: ASSPWDSAYEQY
V gene: TRBV28; J gene: TRBJ2-7; CDR3 protein: ASKGWDGAYEQY
V gene: TRBV28; J gene: TRBJ1-1; CDR3 protein: ASRLGTARGTEAF
V gene: TRBV4-3; J gene: TRBJ1-2; CDR3 protein: ASSLRGGGAFGYT
V gene: TRBV18; J gene: TRBJ1-1; CDR3 protein: ASSPEQSITEAF
V gene: TRBV9; J gene: TRBJ2-3; CDR3 protein: ASSERGVADTQY
V gene: TRBV27; J gene: TRBJ2-5; CDR3 protein: ASSLSWGEWVEETQY
V gene: TRBV9; J gene: TRBJ1-4; CDR3 protein: ASSPGAGVNEKLF
V gene: TRBV5-1; J gene: TRBJ2-1; CDR3 protein: ASSGRLAGGFDEQF
V gene: TRBV7-6; J gene: TRBJ2-7; CDR3 protein: ASSERAGTSGRPTEQY